This T cell receptor beta chain derives from a study of radiation and T cells in renal cell carcinoma. Study summary: Nephrectomy followed 15 Gy stereotactic body radiation by 4 weeks. Study-wide points: From baseline, blood top tumor clonotypes peaked at 2 weeks post-radiation.

With respect to this clone: The antigen remains unidentified.

Per the germline V gene, CDR1 is MNHNS and CDR2 is SASEGT. V lost 5 bases and J lost 2, with 13 bases in between. The CDR3 totals 15 residues. Method: immunoSEQ multiplex PCR; TCRdb's copy keeps in-frame clones and lacks some. Of some 140,000 clones listed, around nine tenths are singletons. The time point denotes: baseline pretreatment blood. This sample's treatment: 15 Gy SBRT to primary tumor, nephrectomy 4 weeks later. Radiation-treated patients gave blood at baseline, week 2 and week 4. The patient's renal cell carcinoma had clear cell pathology. This sequence originates from a woman aged 45-65 years with renal cell carcinoma. The chain recombines TRBV6-1 with TRBJ1-3; the D is unclear. The sample in question was blood, obtained from a patient whose treatment included radiotherapy and nephrectomy. The CDR3 loop reads CASSRRVRAGNTIYF. Written as DNA, the CDR3 is TGTGCCAGCAGTAGGAGGGTCCGGGCTGGAAACACCATATATTTT.